This T cell receptor beta chain comes out of a study of T cells in Graves' hyperthyroidism and ophthalmopathy. Study-wide background: The authors collected peripheral blood at initial diagnosis, before any treatment. Regarding the study as a whole: Appearing also in blood were most of the thyroid clonotypes expanded above 0.001.

Amplification of TCR beta CDR3 regions used RNA as the template. First-round RT-PCR with HTBI primers amplified the TCR CDR3 region. TCRdb reprocessed the multiplex PCR reads via MiXCR and lists one record per CDR3 protein. The sample has some 440,000 distinct CDR3 sequences; 15% to 19% are singletons. Each 10 ml fresh peripheral blood draw supplied the PBMCs. The CDR3 runs 17 residues. Germline assignment: CDR1 DFQATT and CDR2 SNEGSKA (reference sequence). The trim removed 3 bases at V and 5 bases at J, leaving 12 bases unmatched. The sample holds many counts of this clonotype. Its antigen is currently unknown.

The material sequenced was blood. This receptor was obtained from a woman aged 18-29 years with Graves' hyperthyroidism. This sequence joins TRBV20-1 and TRBJ2-1, with 11 bases that match TRBD2. The CDR3 spells CSASKVPGLAANNEQFF. The DNA of the CDR3 is TGCAGTGCTAGTAAAGTCCCGGGACTAGCGGCAAACAATGAGCAGTTCTTC.